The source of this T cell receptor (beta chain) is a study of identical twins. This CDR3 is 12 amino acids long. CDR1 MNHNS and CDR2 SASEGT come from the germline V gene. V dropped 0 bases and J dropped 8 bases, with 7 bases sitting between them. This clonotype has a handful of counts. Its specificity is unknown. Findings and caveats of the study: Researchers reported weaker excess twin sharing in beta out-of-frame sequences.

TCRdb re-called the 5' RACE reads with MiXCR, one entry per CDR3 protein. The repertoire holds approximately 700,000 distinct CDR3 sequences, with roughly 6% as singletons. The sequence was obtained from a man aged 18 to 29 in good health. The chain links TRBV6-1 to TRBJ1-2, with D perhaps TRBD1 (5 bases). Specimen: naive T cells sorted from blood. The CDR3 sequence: CASSEAGTGYTF. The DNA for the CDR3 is TGTGCCAGCAGTGAAGCCGGGACCGGCTACACCTTC.